This TCR beta chain was recorded in a study of blood T cell repertoires in COVID-19. About the research overall: Donors in the United States, Italy and Spain gave samples during acute or convalescent COVID-19.

V shed 2 bases, J shed 4 bases, and the junction held 11 bases outside the gene matches. Looked up from germline, CDR1 is SGDLS and CDR2 is YYNGEE. CDR3 length equals 18 residues. Clones were read by immunoSEQ multiplex PCR, and TCRdb kept only the in-frame ones, dropping some. The sample shows about 13,000 clones, approximately 90% of them seen only once. The receptor was isolated from a human donor in a cohort sampled during active COVID-19. Specimen: peripheral blood. This chain joins TRBV9 and TRBJ2-6, with TRBD2 matching 8 bases. The CDR3, as DNA: TGTGCCAGCAGCGTCCCTGCCAGCGGGGGATCGGGGGCCAACGTCCTGACTTTC. Its protein product is CASSVPASGGSGANVLTF.